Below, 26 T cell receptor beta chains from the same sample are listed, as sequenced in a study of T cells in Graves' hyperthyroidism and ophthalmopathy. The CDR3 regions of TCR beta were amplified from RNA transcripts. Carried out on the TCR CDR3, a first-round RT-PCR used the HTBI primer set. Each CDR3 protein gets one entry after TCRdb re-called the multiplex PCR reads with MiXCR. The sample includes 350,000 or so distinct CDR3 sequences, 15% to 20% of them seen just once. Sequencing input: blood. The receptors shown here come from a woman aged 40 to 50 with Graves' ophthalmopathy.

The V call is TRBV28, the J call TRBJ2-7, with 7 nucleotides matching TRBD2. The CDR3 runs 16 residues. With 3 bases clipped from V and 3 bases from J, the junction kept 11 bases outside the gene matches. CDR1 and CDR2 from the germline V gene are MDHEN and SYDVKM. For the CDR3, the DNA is TGTGCCAGCAGTTTTAGGGAGGGGACTCCCAGCTACGAGCAGTACTTC. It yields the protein CASSFREGTPSYEQYF. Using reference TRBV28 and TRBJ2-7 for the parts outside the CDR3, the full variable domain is DVKVTQSSRYLVKRTGEKVFLECVQDMDHENMFWYRQDPGLGLRLIYFSYDVKMKEKGDIPEGYSVSREKKERFSLILESASTNQTSMYLCASSFREGTPSYEQYFGPGTRLTVT.

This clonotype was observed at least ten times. This CDR3 reads CASSWGLAGLSEQYF. In DNA form, the CDR3 reads TGTGCCAGCAGTTGGGGTCTAGCGGGATTAAGTGAGCAGTACTTC. The chain has TRBV27 and TRBJ2-7; 9 bases map to TRBD2. CDR3 length: 15 residues. CDR1 is MNHEY, CDR2 SMNVEV, per germline (reference sequence). V lost 4 bases, J lost 7 bases, and 11 bases stayed unmatched.

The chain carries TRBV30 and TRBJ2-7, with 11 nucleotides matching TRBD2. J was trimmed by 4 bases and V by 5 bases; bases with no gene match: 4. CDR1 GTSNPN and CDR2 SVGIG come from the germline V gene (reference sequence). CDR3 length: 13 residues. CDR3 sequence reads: CAWGLAGGYEQYF. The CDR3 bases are TGTGCCTGGGGCCTAGCGGGAGGATACGAGCAGTACTTC.

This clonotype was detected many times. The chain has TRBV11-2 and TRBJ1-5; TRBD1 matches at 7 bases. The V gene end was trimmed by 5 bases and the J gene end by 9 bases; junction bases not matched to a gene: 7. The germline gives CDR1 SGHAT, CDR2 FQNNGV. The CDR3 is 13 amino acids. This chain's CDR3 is CASSVDRLRPQHF. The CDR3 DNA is TGTGCCAGCAGCGTGGACAGGCTCCGGCCCCAGCATTTT.

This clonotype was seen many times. CDR3 in DNA: TGTGCCAGCAGTCCCACAGGGTGGACCGGGGAGCTGTTTTTT. It encodes CASSPTGWTGELFF. The J gene is TRBJ2-2, the V gene TRBV12-3 or TRBV12-4; maybe TRBD1 (6 bases). V was cut by 5 bases and J by 5 bases, with 12 bases left in between. CDR3 length: 14 residues.

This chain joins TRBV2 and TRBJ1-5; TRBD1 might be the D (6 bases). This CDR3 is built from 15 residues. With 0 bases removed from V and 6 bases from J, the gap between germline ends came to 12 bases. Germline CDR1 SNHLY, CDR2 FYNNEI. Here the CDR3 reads CASSEALQGTQPQHF. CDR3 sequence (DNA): TGTGCCAGCAGTGAAGCGCTTCAGGGGACTCAGCCCCAGCATTTT.

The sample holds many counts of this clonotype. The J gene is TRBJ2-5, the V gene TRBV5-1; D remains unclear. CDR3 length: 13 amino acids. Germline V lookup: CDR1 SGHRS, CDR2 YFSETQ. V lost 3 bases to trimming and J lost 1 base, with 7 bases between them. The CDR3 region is CASSSLIQETQYF. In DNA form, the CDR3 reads TGCGCCAGCAGCTCCCTTATCCAAGAGACCCAGTACTTC.

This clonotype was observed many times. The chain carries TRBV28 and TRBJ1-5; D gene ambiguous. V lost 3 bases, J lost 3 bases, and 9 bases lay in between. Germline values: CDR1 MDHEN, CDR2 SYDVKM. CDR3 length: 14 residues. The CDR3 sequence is CASSFPWTNQPQHF. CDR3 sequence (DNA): TGTGCCAGCAGTTTTCCCTGGACCAATCAGCCCCAGCATTTT.

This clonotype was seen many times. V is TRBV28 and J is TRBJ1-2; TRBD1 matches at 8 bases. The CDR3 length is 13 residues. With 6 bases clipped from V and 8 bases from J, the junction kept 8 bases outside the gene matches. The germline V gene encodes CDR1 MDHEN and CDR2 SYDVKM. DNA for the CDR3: TGTGCCAGCAGGGGGACAGGCGAGGGAGGCTACACCTTC. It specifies CASRGTGEGGYTF.

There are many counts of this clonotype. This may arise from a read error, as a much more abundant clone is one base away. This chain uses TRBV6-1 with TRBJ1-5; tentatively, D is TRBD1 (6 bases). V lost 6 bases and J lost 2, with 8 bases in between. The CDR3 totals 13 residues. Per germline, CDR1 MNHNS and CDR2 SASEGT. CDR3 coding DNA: TGTGCCAGCAGGCCAGGGGGCAATCAGCCCCAGCATTTT. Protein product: CASRPGGNQPQHF.

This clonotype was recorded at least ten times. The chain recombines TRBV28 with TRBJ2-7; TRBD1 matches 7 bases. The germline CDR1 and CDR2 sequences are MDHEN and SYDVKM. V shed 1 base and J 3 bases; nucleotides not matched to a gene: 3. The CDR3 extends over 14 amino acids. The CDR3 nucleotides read TGTGCCAGCAGTTTATCAGGGGGAATCTACGAGCAGTACTTC. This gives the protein CASSLSGGIYEQYF. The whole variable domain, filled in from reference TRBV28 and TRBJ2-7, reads DVKVTQSSRYLVKRTGEKVFLECVQDMDHENMFWYRQDPGLGLRLIYFSYDVKMKEKGDIPEGYSVSREKKERFSLILESASTNQTSMYLCASSLSGGIYEQYFGPGTRLTVT.

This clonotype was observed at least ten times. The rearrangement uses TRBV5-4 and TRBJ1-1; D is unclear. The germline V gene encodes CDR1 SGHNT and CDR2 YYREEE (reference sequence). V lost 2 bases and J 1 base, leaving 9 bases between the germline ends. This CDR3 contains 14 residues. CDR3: CASSFDPGNTEAFF. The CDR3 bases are TGTGCCAGCAGCTTTGACCCCGGGAACACTGAAGCTTTCTTT.

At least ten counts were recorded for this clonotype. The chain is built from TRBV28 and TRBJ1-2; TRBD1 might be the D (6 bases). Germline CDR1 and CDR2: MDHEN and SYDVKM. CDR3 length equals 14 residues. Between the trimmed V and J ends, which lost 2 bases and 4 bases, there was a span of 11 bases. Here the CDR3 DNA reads TGTGCCAGCAGTTTACAGGGGCCCCCCTATGGCTACACCTTC. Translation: CASSLQGPPYGYTF.

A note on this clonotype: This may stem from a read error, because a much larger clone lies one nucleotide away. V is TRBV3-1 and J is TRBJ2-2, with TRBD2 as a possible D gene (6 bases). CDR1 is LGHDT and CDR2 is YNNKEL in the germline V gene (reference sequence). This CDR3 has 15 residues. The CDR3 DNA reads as TGTGCCAGCAGCCAATACGGGAGCGCCACCGGGGAGCCGTTTTTT. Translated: CASSQYGSATGEPFF. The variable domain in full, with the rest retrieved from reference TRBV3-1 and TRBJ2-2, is DTAVSQTPKYLVTQMGNDKSIKCEQNLGHDTMYWYKQDSKKFLKIMFSYNNKELIINETVPNRFSPKSPDKAHLNLHINSLELGDSAVYFCASSQYGSATGEPFFGEGSRLTVL.

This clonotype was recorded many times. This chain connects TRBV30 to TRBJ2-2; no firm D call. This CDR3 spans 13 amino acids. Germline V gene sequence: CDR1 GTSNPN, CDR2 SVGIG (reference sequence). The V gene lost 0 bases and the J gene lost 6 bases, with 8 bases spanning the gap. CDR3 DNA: TGTGCCTGGAGTGTACTCCGTGCCGGGGAGCTGTTTTTT. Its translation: CAWSVLRAGELFF.

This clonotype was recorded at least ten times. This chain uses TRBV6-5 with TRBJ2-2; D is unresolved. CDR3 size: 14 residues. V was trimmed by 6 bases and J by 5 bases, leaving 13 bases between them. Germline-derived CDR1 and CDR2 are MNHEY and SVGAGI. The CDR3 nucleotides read TGTGCCAGCAGCTCCGGTATGGAAACCGGGGAGCTGTTTTTT. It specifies CASSSGMETGELFF.

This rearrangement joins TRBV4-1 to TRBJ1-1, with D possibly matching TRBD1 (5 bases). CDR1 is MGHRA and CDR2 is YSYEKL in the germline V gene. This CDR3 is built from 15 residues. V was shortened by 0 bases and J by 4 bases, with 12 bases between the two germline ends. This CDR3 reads CASSQEPGTPTEAFF. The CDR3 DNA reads TGCGCCAGCAGCCAAGAACCGGGGACCCCCACTGAAGCTTTCTTT.

This chain's CDR3 is CASRRQGEMPQHF. The CDR3 DNA follows: TGTGCCAGCAGAAGACAGGGGGAGATGCCCCAGCATTTT. V usage is TRBV27 and J usage is TRBJ1-5; the match to TRBD1 covers 9 bases. V lost 6 bases, J lost 9 bases, and 6 bases stayed unmatched. The CDR3 extends over 13 amino acids. Germline loops: CDR1 MNHEY, CDR2 SMNVEV (reference sequence).

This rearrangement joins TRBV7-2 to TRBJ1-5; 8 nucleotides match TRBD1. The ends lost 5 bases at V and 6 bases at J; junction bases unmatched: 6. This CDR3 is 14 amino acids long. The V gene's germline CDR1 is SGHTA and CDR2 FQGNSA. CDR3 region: CASSLDRVGQPQHF. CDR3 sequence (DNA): TGTGCCAGCAGCCTGGACAGGGTGGGTCAGCCCCAGCATTTT.

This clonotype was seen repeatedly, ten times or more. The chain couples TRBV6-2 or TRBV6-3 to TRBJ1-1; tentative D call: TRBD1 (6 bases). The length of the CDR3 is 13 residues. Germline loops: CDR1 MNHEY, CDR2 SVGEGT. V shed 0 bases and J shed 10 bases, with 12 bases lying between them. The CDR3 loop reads CASSYSRGGGAFF. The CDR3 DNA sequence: TGTGCCAGCAGTTACTCCAGGGGCGGAGGAGCTTTCTTT.

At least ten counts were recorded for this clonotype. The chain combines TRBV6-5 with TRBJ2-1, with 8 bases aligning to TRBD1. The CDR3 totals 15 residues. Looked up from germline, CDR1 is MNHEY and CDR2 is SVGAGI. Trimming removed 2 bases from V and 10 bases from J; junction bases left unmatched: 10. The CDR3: CASSYDDRGIGEQFF. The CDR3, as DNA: TGTGCCAGCAGTTACGACGACAGGGGAATAGGGGAGCAGTTCTTC.

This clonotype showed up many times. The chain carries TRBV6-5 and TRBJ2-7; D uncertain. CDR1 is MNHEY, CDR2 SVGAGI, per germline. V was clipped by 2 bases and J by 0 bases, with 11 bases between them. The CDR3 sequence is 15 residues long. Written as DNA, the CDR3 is TGTGCCAGCAGTTACGGGTTAGCCAACTCCTACGAGCAGTACTTC. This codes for CASSYGLANSYEQYF.

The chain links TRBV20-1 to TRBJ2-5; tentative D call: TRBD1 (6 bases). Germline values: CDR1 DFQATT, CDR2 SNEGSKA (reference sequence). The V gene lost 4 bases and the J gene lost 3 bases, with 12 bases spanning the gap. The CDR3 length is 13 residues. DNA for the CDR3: TGCAGTGCTACTCGGACAGAGGAAGAGACCCAGTACTTC. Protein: CSATRTEEETQYF.

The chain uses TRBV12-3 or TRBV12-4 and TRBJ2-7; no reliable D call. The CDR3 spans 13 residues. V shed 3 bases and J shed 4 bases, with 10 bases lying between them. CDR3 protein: CASSLMRRYEQYF. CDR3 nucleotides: TGTGCCAGCAGTTTGATGCGGAGATACGAGCAGTACTTC.

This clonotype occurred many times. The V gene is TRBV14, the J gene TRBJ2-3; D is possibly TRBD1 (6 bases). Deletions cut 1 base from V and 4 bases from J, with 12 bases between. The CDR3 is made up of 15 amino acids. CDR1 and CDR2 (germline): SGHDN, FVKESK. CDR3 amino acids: CASSQGGPRADTQYF. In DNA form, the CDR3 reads TGTGCCAGCAGCCAAGGGGGGCCCCGGGCAGATACGCAGTATTTT.

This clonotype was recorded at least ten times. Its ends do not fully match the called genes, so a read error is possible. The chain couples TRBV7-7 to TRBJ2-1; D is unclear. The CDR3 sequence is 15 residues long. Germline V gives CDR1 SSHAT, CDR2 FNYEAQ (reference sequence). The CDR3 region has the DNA TGTGCTAGCAGCTTATCCTGGAGTGGGATCAATGAGCAGTTCTTC. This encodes CASSLSWSGINEQFF.